This T cell receptor beta chain was profiled in a study of shared clonotypes between healthy human individuals. Study-level information: The plates for each donor numbered three CD4 naive, three CD4 memory, two CD8 naive and one CD8 memory.

Measured with immunoSEQ multiplex PCR; TCRdb has only the in-frame clones, and not every one. Of about 2.4 million clones listed, 93% are singletons. About this clone: The antigen is not known.

Looked up from germline, CDR1 is SEHNR and CDR2 is FQNEAQ (reference sequence). This CDR3 is 14 amino acids long. V was clipped by 5 bases and J by 6 bases; unmatched bases: 6. Study-wide findings and caveats: Naive subsets, compared against memory subsets, generally had larger estimated richness values. It was observed that about 5% of naive CD4 clonotypes were shared across a handful of donors.

Adult Caucasians living in Nashville, Tennessee made up all of the donors. The rearrangement uses TRBV7-9 and TRBJ2-1; 8 bases align to TRBD1. Specimen: naive CD4+ T cells from PBMCs. Subset specified: CD45RA+ positively selected. The TCR was taken from a man aged 18 to 29 in good health. Some clones in this sample may be carry-over from other donors' samples. The CDR3 sequence: CASSIDRGGNEQFF. CDR3 sequence (DNA): TGTGCCAGCAGCATAGACAGGGGAGGCAATGAGCAGTTCTTC. The entire variable domain, with the rest obtained from reference TRBV7-9 and TRBJ2-1, is as follows: DTGVSQNPRHKITKRGQNVTFRCDPISEHNRLYWYRQTLGQGPEFLTYFQNEAQLEKSRLLSDRFSAERPKGSFSTLEIQRTEQGDSAMYLCASSIDRGGNEQFFGPGTRLTVL.